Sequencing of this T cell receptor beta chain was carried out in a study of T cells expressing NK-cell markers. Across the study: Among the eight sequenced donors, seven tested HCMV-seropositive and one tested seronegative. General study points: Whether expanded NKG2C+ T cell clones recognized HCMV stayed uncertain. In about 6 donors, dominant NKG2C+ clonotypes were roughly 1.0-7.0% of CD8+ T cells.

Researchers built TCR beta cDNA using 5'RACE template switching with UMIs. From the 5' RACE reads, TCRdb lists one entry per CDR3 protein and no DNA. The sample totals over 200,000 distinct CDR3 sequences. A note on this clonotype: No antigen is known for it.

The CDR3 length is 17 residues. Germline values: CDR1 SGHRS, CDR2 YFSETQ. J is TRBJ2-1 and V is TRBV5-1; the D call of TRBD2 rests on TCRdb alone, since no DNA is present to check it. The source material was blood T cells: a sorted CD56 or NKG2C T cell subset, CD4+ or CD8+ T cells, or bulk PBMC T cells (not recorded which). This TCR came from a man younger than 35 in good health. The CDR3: CASSSGLAGGSGHEQFF.